Listed here are 20 T cell receptor beta chains from one sample, sequenced in a study of OX40 agonist ivuxolimab in advanced cancers. Method: immunoSEQ multiplex PCR; TCRdb's copy keeps in-frame clones and lacks some. The sample has tens of thousands of clones; roughly nine tenths are singletons. This material consisted of CD4+ or CD8+ T cells sorted from blood, taken in a trial of the OX40 agonist ivuxolimab. The receptor set was obtained from an adult with an advanced solid tumor such as melanoma, head and neck, liver or kidney cancer.

The chain links TRBV27 to TRBJ2-7; tentative D call: TRBD1 (5 bases). V dropped 6 bases and J dropped 2 bases, with 17 bases sitting between them. From germline, CDR1 is MNHEY and CDR2 SMNVEV (reference sequence). CDR3 length: 15 residues. In nucleotides, the CDR3 is TGTGCCAGCAGCGGCCCAGGGCCCTTAACCTACGAGCAGTACTTC. Encoded protein: CASSGPGPLTYEQYF.

This clone was picked up one time. V and J are TRBV4-1 and TRBJ2-4; D is ambiguous. Germline V CDR1 and CDR2: MGHRA, YSYEKL. The V end lost 1 base, the J end lost 5 bases, and 12 bases lay between the germline ends. The CDR3 is 15 amino acids. The CDR3 DNA is TGCGCCAGCAGCCAAGTTCAGTCTGAGGAAAACATTCAGTACTTC. Encoded protein: CASSQVQSEENIQYF.

This chain joins TRBV4-1 and TRBJ2-1, with TRBD2 matching over 9 bases. The CDR3 runs 14 residues. Trimming removed 2 bases from V and 7 bases from J; junction bases left unmatched: 3. Germline CDR1 and CDR2: MGHRA and YSYEKL. CDR3 bases: TGCGCCAGCAGCCAACTAGCGGGATTTAATGAGCAGTTCTTC. Its protein product is CASSQLAGFNEQFF.

In the case of this clone: The sample holds other DNA sequences that translate to the same CDR3. The gene calls are TRBV27 and TRBJ1-5, with no clear D. The CDR3 is made up of 10 amino acids. The ends were cut back, 8 bases at V and 5 bases at J, with 4 bases in the middle. Germline loops: CDR1 MNHEY, CDR2 SMNVEV (reference sequence). The CDR3 loop reads CASGYQPQHF. CDR3 in DNA: TGTGCCAGCGGTTATCAGCCCCAGCATTTT.

This rearrangement joins TRBV28 to TRBJ2-7, with TRBD2 as a possible D gene (6 bases). The germline V gene encodes CDR1 MDHEN and CDR2 SYDVKM. Trimming stripped 5 bases from V and 3 bases from J, with 14 bases between. The CDR3 totals 14 residues. The CDR3 DNA follows: TGTGCCAGCAGTCCTTCACTAGCTGGCTACGAGCAGTACTTC. The encoded protein is CASSPSLAGYEQYF.

The J gene is TRBJ1-5, the V gene TRBV15; 7 positions agree with TRBD1. Looked up from germline, CDR1 is LNHNV and CDR2 is YYDKDF (reference sequence). After removal of 4 bases from V and 3 bases from J, the junction contained 9 bases not matched to a gene. The length of the CDR3 is 16 residues. The DNA for the CDR3 is TGTGCCACCAGCACCTTGGGAGGGGGCCTCAATCAGCCCCAGCATTTT. It specifies CATSTLGGGLNQPQHF.

The chain employs TRBV9 and TRBJ2-1, with 10 positions matching TRBD2. Unmatched junction bases numbered 7, after V lost 2 bases and J lost 8 bases. Germline values: CDR1 SGDLS, CDR2 YYNGEE. CDR3 size: 15 residues. CDR3 in amino acids: CASSVSLAGVDEQFF. The DNA of the CDR3 is TGTGCCAGCAGCGTTTCTCTAGCGGGAGTCGATGAGCAGTTCTTC. The full variable domain, with the rest looked up from reference TRBV9 and TRBJ2-1, is DSGVTQTPKHLITATGQRVTLRCSPRSGDLSVYWYQQSLDQGLQFLIQYYNGEERAKGNILERFSAQQFPDLHSELNLSSLELGDSALYFCASSVSLAGVDEQFFGPGTRLTVL.

DNA for the CDR3: TGTGCCAGCATGAGGGGGTTGACCGGGGAGCTGTTTTTT. Residues: CASMRGLTGELFF. The chain recombines TRBV5-8 with TRBJ2-2; weak D call: TRBD1 (6 bases). The V end lost 6 bases, the J end lost 5 bases, and 11 bases lay between the germline ends. CDR1 SGHTS and CDR2 YDEGEE come from the germline V gene. The CDR3 is 13 amino acids.

This clone is medium-sized in the sample. The chain is built from TRBV5-1 and TRBJ2-7; maybe TRBD1 (6 bases). CDR1 and CDR2 from the germline V gene are SGHRS and YFSETQ. Trimming took off 2 bases at V and 6 bases at J, with 12 bases between the two ends. The CDR3 has 13 residues. The CDR3 spells CASSFRGTSEQYF. The DNA of the CDR3 is TGCGCCAGCAGCTTCAGGGGTACAAGCGAGCAGTACTTC.

The chain joins TRBV10-3 to TRBJ2-6; 11 bases are shared with TRBD2. V lost 5 bases to trimming and J lost 0 bases; unmatched junction nucleotides: 6. Germline V lookup: CDR1 ENHRY, CDR2 SYGVKD. The CDR3 is 18 amino acids. The CDR3: CAISNPGLAGSGANVLTF. DNA for the CDR3: TGTGCCATCAGTAACCCCGGACTAGCGGGCTCTGGGGCCAACGTCCTGACTTTC.

The CDR3 sequence is CASSGDEQFF. The CDR3 nucleotides read TGTGCCAGCTCGGGGGATGAGCAGTTCTTC. V gene TRBV9 combines with J gene TRBJ2-1; tentatively, D is TRBD2 (6 bases). V lost 7 bases, J lost 8 bases, and 7 bases lay in between. The CDR3 runs to 10 residues. Germline V CDR1 and CDR2: SGDLS, YYNGEE.

The rearrangement links TRBV27 to TRBJ2-7; D could derive from TRBD1 or TRBD2 (5 bases each). V lost 2 bases, J lost 2 bases, and 10 bases lay in between. Germline lookup yields CDR1 MNHEY and CDR2 SMNVEV (reference sequence). This CDR3 is built from 14 residues. The CDR3 DNA is TGTGCCAGCAGTTTAAGGGGACCAACCTACGAGCAGTACTTC. Translated: CASSLRGPTYEQYF.

The V and J genes are TRBV7-3 and TRBJ2-3; possibly TRBD2 for D (6 bases). The length of the CDR3 is 15 residues. Trimming pared 6 bases from V and 2 bases from J, leaving 15 bases between. CDR1 and CDR2 (germline): SGHTA, FQGTGA. The CDR3 DNA follows: TGTGCCAGCAGACTTAATCCGGGGGACACAGATACGCAGTATTTT. It specifies CASRLNPGDTDTQYF.

The V and J genes are TRBV10-3 and TRBJ2-3; weak D call: TRBD1 (6 bases). Trimming removed 6 bases at V and 2 bases at J, with 15 bases between. Germline V gene sequence: CDR1 ENHRY, CDR2 SYGVKD. This CDR3 comprises 15 residues. The CDR3 here is CAISDPGHATDTQYF. The CDR3 nucleotides are TGTGCCATCAGCGACCCGGGACACGCCACAGATACGCAGTATTTT.

For the CDR3, the DNA is TGTGCCAGCAGCTTATTTGGTAATGAAAAACTGTTTTTT. As protein: CASSLFGNEKLFF. The chain uses TRBV7-9 and TRBJ1-4, with D uncertain. The V and J ends lost 2 bases and 4 bases respectively, with 5 bases between them. The CDR3 has 13 residues. Germline-derived CDR1 and CDR2 are SEHNR and FQNEAQ (reference sequence).

This clone occurred once. The chain joins TRBV7-7 to TRBJ2-5; D might be TRBD2 (6 bases). There are 14 residues in the CDR3. V was shortened by 2 bases and J by 4 bases, with 11 bases between the two germline ends. Germline V gene data show CDR1 as SSHAT and CDR2 as FNYEAQ (reference sequence). The CDR3 sequence: CASSLRDFSETQYF. The CDR3 region has the DNA TGTGCCAGCAGCTTACGGGACTTTTCAGAGACCCAGTACTTC.

This chain uses TRBV4-1 with TRBJ2-2, with 9 bases lining up with TRBD2. The germline gives CDR1 MGHRA, CDR2 YSYEKL. The ends lost 4 bases at V and 7 bases at J; junction bases unmatched: 4. This CDR3 comprises 14 residues. The DNA for the CDR3 is TGCGCCAGCAGCCTTAGCGGGAGTGGCGGGGAGCTGTTTTTT. Its translation is CASSLSGSGGELFF.

This rearrangement joins TRBV27 to TRBJ2-1; TRBD2 matches at 7 bases. CDR1 and CDR2 (germline): MNHEY, SMNVEV (reference sequence). The V and J ends lost 5 bases and 7 bases, in that order; junction bases with no gene match: 8. CDR3 length: 14 amino acids. In DNA form, the CDR3 reads TGTGCCAGCAGTCCGGGACTATTTTTGAATGAGCAGTTCTTC. It translates to CASSPGLFLNEQFF.

The chain recombines TRBV27 with TRBJ2-6, with unresolved D. Trimming removed 6 bases at V and 2 bases at J, with 11 bases between. The CDR3 spans 15 residues. CDR1 and CDR2 from the germline V gene are MNHEY and SMNVEV (reference sequence). The CDR3 DNA reads as TGTGCCAGCAGCTCCTGGCCGCCTGGGGCCAACGTCCTGACTTTC. This encodes CASSSWPPGANVLTF.

This chain links TRBV21-1 with TRBJ2-1; the table names TRBD2, a call not compared with the DNA. TRBV21-1 is a listed pseudogene. The CDR3 extends over 16 amino acids. CDR3 in DNA: TGTGCCAGCAGCTCTGGGACTAGGGTTTCCTACAATGAGCAGTTCTTC. This encodes CASSSGTRVSYNEQFF.